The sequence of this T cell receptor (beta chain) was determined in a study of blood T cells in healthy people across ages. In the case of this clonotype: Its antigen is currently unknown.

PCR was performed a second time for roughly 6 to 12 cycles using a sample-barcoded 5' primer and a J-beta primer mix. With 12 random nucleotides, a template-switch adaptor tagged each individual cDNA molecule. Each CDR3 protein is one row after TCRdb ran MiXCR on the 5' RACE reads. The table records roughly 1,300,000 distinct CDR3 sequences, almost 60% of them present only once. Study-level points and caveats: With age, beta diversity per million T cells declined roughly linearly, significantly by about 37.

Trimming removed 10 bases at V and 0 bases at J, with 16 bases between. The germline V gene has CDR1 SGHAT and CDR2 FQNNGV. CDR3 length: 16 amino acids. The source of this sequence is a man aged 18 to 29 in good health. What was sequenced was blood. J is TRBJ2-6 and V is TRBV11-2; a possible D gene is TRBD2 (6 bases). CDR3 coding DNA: TGTGCCATCATGAAGGTGACTAGCTCTGGGGCCAACGTCCTGACTTTC. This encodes CAIMKVTSSGANVLTF.